This TCR beta chain came from a study of T-cell reconstitution after alpha-beta-depleted transplantation in children. V lost 5 bases, J lost 10 bases, and 15 bases stayed unmatched. The CDR3 consists of 17 residues. The germline V gene encodes CDR1 SGHTA and CDR2 FQGNSA. Construction of the TCRbeta library involved unique molecular identifiers. TCRdb reprocessed the PCR reads via MiXCR and lists one record per CDR3 protein. The sample lists about 610,000 distinct CDR3 sequences, approximately 10% seen once, with about 4% in the top ten. Sequences were derived from PBMCs from the stem cell graft donor, sampled from the stem cell graft. The chain uses TRBV7-2 and TRBJ2-3; TRBD2 matches at 13 bases. The sequence derives from a human donor who donated a stem cell graft to a child with acute myeloid leukemia. Here the CDR3 reads CASSESRTSGRHHPQYF. The CDR3 bases are TGTGCCAGCAGCGAGAGCAGGACTAGCGGGAGACATCACCCGCAGTATTTT.